These 25 T cell receptor beta chains came from one sample sequenced in a study of blood T cell repertoires in COVID-19. TCRdb's copy holds only in-frame clones and misses some; the assay was immunoSEQ multiplex PCR. The table has roughly 66,000 clones, 82% seen once. Material: peripheral blood. The receptors shown here come from a man aged 60-69 years with acute or convalescent COVID-19.

The rearrangement links TRBV25-1 to TRBJ1-1, with 9 bases lining up with TRBD1. V shed 1 base and J 1 base; nucleotides not matched to a gene: 4. This CDR3 region has 16 residues. The germline CDR1 and CDR2 sequences are MGHDK and SYGVNS. For the CDR3, the DNA is TGTGCCAGCAGTGAATTGCGACAGGGGGGGAACACTGAAGCTTTCTTT. Its translation is CASSELRQGGNTEAFF.

Only a few counts were recorded for this clone. The chain carries TRBV6-2 or TRBV6-3 and TRBJ2-5; TRBD1 aligns across 9 bases. The CDR3 consists of 15 residues. Germline-derived CDR1 and CDR2 are MNHEY and SVGEGT. With V trimmed by 5 bases and J by 5 bases, 9 bases remained unmatched. The CDR3 reads CASSDYRGPGETQYF. The DNA for the CDR3 is TGTGCCAGCAGTGATTACAGGGGGCCGGGGGAGACCCAGTACTTC.

The chain couples TRBV7-9 to TRBJ2-3, with a tentative D call TRBD2 (6 bases). Germline lookup yields CDR1 SEHNR and CDR2 FQNEAQ (reference sequence). CDR3 length: 18 residues. Deletions cut 2 bases from V and 1 base from J, with 19 bases between. DNA of the CDR3: TGTGCCAGCAGCTTATCCCTTATGGGAGGAAGCGGCACAGATACGCAGTATTTT. Protein product: CASSLSLMGGSGTDTQYF.

The chain is built from TRBV7-9 and TRBJ2-3, with TRBD1 matching over 7 bases. With V trimmed by 1 base and J by 7 bases, 5 bases remained unmatched. Germline loops: CDR1 SEHNR, CDR2 FQNEAQ (reference sequence). The CDR3 length is 14 residues. The CDR3 spells CASSLGQGVNTQYF. The CDR3 region has the DNA TGTGCCAGCAGCTTAGGACAGGGAGTGAATACGCAGTATTTT.

The rearrangement joins TRBV11-2 to TRBJ1-6, with 8 bases aligning to TRBD1. CDR1 is SGHAT and CDR2 is FQNNGV in the germline V gene. This CDR3 is built from 15 residues. J gave up 6 bases and V 5 bases, and 6 bases lay outside the gene matches. CDR3 bases: TGTGCCAGCAGCCCCAGACAGGGGCTTAATTCACCCCTCCACTTT. It yields the protein CASSPRQGLNSPLHF.

The rearrangement uses TRBV19 and TRBJ1-2; D is perhaps TRBD1 (5 bases). Trimming shortened V by 7 bases and J by 4 bases, and 16 bases separated the two germline ends. The CDR3 extends over 14 amino acids. Germline V CDR1 and CDR2: LNHDA, SQIVND (reference sequence). The CDR3 DNA reads as TGTGCCAGTACCGGGGGGGGATTCTTCTATGGCTACACCTTC. It encodes CASTGGGFFYGYTF.

The gene calls are TRBV15 and TRBJ1-1; D is possibly TRBD1 (6 bases). The CDR3 covers 13 residues. From germline, CDR1 is LNHNV and CDR2 YYDKDF (reference sequence). With 8 bases removed from V and 0 bases from J, the gap between germline ends came to 10 bases. CDR3 bases: TGTGCCACCGGCGGGGGCCTGAACACTGAAGCTTTCTTT. Translation: CATGGGLNTEAFF.

This chain links TRBV27 with TRBJ2-4; no clear D gene. Germline values: CDR1 MNHEY, CDR2 SMNVEV (reference sequence). V shed 3 bases and J shed 0 bases, with 9 bases lying between them. The CDR3 runs to 15 residues. The CDR3 nucleotides read TGTGCCAGCAGTTTGGGCAGCAAAGCCAAAAACATTCAGTACTTC. This translates into CASSLGSKAKNIQYF.

The chain carries TRBV3-1 (or the pseudogene TRBV3-2) and TRBJ1-1; D may be TRBD1 (5 bases). This CDR3 is 17 amino acids long. CDR1 is LGHDT, CDR2 YNNKEL, per germline (reference sequence). Deletions cut 0 bases from V and 0 bases from J, with 14 bases between. The CDR3 loop is CASSQDLLGPVNTEAFF. The CDR3 DNA reads TGTGCCAGCAGCCAAGATTTGTTGGGGCCGGTGAACACTGAAGCTTTCTTT.

V and J are TRBV3-1 (or the pseudogene TRBV3-2) and TRBJ2-5; 8 bases fit TRBD1. The germline V gene has CDR1 LGHDT and CDR2 YNNKEL (reference sequence). The CDR3 loop spans 18 amino acids. V shed 0 bases and J 3 bases; nucleotides not matched to a gene: 12. The chain's CDR3 is CASSQDSRIQTGEETQYF. The CDR3 bases are TGTGCCAGCAGCCAAGATTCACGTATTCAGACAGGGGAAGAGACCCAGTACTTC.

The CDR3 reads CASSPGTSGGYEQFF. CDR3 in DNA: TGTGCCAGCTCACCAGGGACTAGCGGGGGTTATGAGCAGTTCTTC. The genes are TRBV18 and TRBJ2-1; 14 nucleotides line up with TRBD2. V lost 2 bases, J lost 8 bases, and 2 bases stayed unmatched. Germline V lookup: CDR1 KGHSH, CDR2 LQKENI. The CDR3 is 15 amino acids.

This clone was seen just once. The chain carries TRBV11-3 and TRBJ2-2, with a possible D match to TRBD1 (5 bases). Germline assignment: CDR1 SGHNT and CDR2 YENEEA. The CDR3 contains 15 residues. Trimming pared 5 bases from V and 1 base from J, leaving 11 bases between. Here the CDR3 reads CASSLNQGNTGELFF. The CDR3 nucleotides read TGTGCCAGCAGCCTTAACCAGGGGAACACCGGGGAGCTGTTTTTT.

J is TRBJ1-4 and V is TRBV2; D is ambiguous. The germline gives CDR1 SNHLY, CDR2 FYNNEI. Trimming removed 6 bases from V and 3 bases from J, with 14 bases in between. The CDR3 length is 15 residues. In nucleotides, the CDR3 is TGTGCCAGCAGGCCCGGCGGGCTAGCTAATGAAAAACTGTTTTTT. Its protein product is CASRPGGLANEKLFF.

The chain joins TRBV19 to TRBJ2-4; no firm D call. This CDR3 has 14 residues. Trimming stripped 9 bases from V and 3 bases from J, with 15 bases between. Germline loops: CDR1 LNHDA, CDR2 SQIVND (reference sequence). The CDR3 spells CASDTGLGKNIQYF. The CDR3 DNA reads TGTGCCAGCGATACCGGGTTGGGCAAAAACATTCAGTACTTC.

J is TRBJ1-3 and V is TRBV19; D remains ambiguous. This CDR3 region has 15 residues. Trimming pared 7 bases from V and 0 bases from J, leaving 13 bases between. Germline V lookup: CDR1 LNHDA, CDR2 SQIVND (reference sequence). CDR3 bases: TGTGCCAGTACCCGCGGGATGAGCTCTGGAAACACCATATATTTT. This sequence encodes CASTRGMSSGNTIYF.

The chain carries TRBV11-3 and TRBJ2-3; 7 bases fit TRBD1. V lost 5 bases to trimming and J lost 3 bases; unmatched junction nucleotides: 8. Per germline, CDR1 SGHNT and CDR2 YENEEA. This CDR3 spans 15 amino acids. CDR3 in DNA: TGTGCCAGCAGCCCGCAGGGACAGTCAACAGATACGCAGTATTTT. Translated: CASSPQGQSTDTQYF. Together with reference TRBV11-3 and TRBJ2-3, the CDR3 gives the full variable domain: EAGVVQSPRYKIIEKKQPVAFWCNPISGHNTLYWYLQNLGQGPELLIRYENEEAVDDSQLPKDRFSAERLKGVDSTLKIQPAELGDSAVYLCASSPQGQSTDTQYFGPGTRLTVL.

CDR3 nucleotide sequence: TGCGCCAGCAGCTCCTACGGGAGCCAAGAGACCCAGTACTTC. This codes for CASSSYGSQETQYF. The chain employs TRBV5-1 and TRBJ2-5; the D gene is possibly TRBD2 (6 bases). The CDR3 has 14 residues. CDR1 is SGHRS, CDR2 YFSETQ, per germline. V was trimmed by 3 bases and J by 1 base, leaving 10 bases between them.

The genes are TRBV11-2 and TRBJ2-1; TRBD1 matches 7 bases. The CDR3 consists of 18 residues. The ends lost 7 bases at V and 10 bases at J; junction bases unmatched: 25. Germline V gene lookup returns CDR1 SGHAT and CDR2 FQNNGV. The CDR3 reads CASTSLKRGPPSQGEQFF. The CDR3 DNA sequence: TGTGCCAGCACCTCACTTAAGAGGGGGCCACCGTCACAGGGAGAGCAGTTCTTC.

The V gene is TRBV10-2, the J gene TRBJ1-3; 8 bases agree with TRBD1. Germline CDR1 reads WSHSY; CDR2 reads SAAADI. With V trimmed by 5 bases and J by 4 bases, 7 bases remained unmatched. The CDR3 is 15 amino acids. This chain's CDR3 is CASSPGGAAGNTIYF. The CDR3, as DNA: TGCGCCAGCAGTCCAGGGGGCGCGGCAGGAAACACCATATATTTT.

The V and J genes are TRBV19 and TRBJ1-5, with 7 bases aligning to TRBD1. This CDR3 has 13 residues. Germline CDR1 is LNHDA and CDR2 is SQIVND (reference sequence). Unmatched junction bases numbered 2, after V lost 3 bases and J lost 6 bases. CDR3 region: CASSMDRSQPQHF. CDR3 in DNA: TGTGCCAGTAGTATGGACAGGTCTCAGCCCCAGCATTTT.

The V and J genes are TRBV5-1 and TRBJ2-5, with 11 positions matching TRBD2. The junction had 3 bases not matched to a gene; V was cut back by 0 bases and J by 2 bases. The CDR3 is 16 amino acids. Germline CDR1 reads SGHRS; CDR2 reads YFSETQ. The CDR3 region has the DNA TGCGCCAGCAGCTTGGGGTCTAGCGGGGGGCAAGAGACCCAGTACTTC. Residues: CASSLGSSGGQETQYF.

V and J are TRBV6-5 and TRBJ2-5; D perhaps matches TRBD1 (6 bases). The germline V gene has CDR1 MNHEY and CDR2 SVGAGI. The CDR3 totals 14 residues. Trimming took off 0 bases at V and 3 bases at J, with 8 bases between the two ends. CDR3 nucleotide sequence: TGTGCCAGCAGTTACTCAGGGGGAAAAGAGACCCAGTACTTC. Translating gives CASSYSGGKETQYF.

This sequence joins TRBV6-5 and TRBJ2-3, with 10 nucleotides matching TRBD2. The CDR3 sequence is 14 residues long. J gave up 1 base and V 7 bases, and 2 bases lay outside the gene matches. Germline lookup yields CDR1 MNHEY and CDR2 SVGAGI. CDR3 nucleotide sequence: TGTGCCAGCACAACTAGCGGGGGCACAGATACGCAGTATTTT. Translated: CASTTSGGTDTQYF.

The genes are TRBV12-3 or TRBV12-4 and TRBJ2-1; D gene ambiguous. Between the trimmed V and J ends, which lost 7 bases and 10 bases, there was a span of 14 bases. The CDR3 covers 12 residues. CDR3 loop: CASTRRLSEQFF. The CDR3 region has the DNA TGTGCCAGCACCCGCCGGCTTAGCGAGCAGTTCTTC.

This sequence joins TRBV7-2 and TRBJ2-7, with D perhaps TRBD2 (6 bases). The V end lost 1 base, the J end lost 1 base, and 8 bases lay between the germline ends. Germline V CDR1 and CDR2: SGHTA, FQGNSA. The CDR3 is 14 residues long. CDR3 DNA sequence: TGTGCCAGCAGCTTAGAGGGGACTTCCTACGAGCAGTACGTC. This translates into CASSLEGTSYEQYV.